Presented here are 5 T cell receptor beta chains from one specimen sequenced in a study of T cell responses to AZD1222 COVID-19 vaccine. Assay: immunoSEQ multiplex PCR; the TCRdb copy retains only in-frame clones and omits some. In the table there are roughly 140,000 clones, approximately 90% of which are singletons. Specimen: peripheral blood, collected on day 0 of AZD1222 vaccination. The receptor source for this set is an adult in good health.

Notes on this clone: Mismatch with germline at one junction end may stem from a read error. The chain links TRBV7-7 to TRBJ2-5; 8 positions agree with TRBD2. The CDR3 totals 14 residues. Germline V gene sequence: CDR1 SSHAT, CDR2 FNYEAQ (reference sequence). CDR3 DNA: TGTGCTAGCAGCTTTAGCGGGAACCAAGAGACCCAGTACTTC. Protein: CASSFSGNQETQYF.

The chain's CDR3 is CASSPKVRVGYEQYF. In DNA form, the CDR3 reads TGTGCCAGCAGCCCGAAGGTCAGGGTTGGCTACGAGCAGTACTTC. The chain combines TRBV7-9 with TRBJ2-7, with D possibly being TRBD1 (5 bases). The V gene lost 5 bases and the J gene lost 3 bases, with 17 bases spanning the gap. The germline V gene has CDR1 SEHNR and CDR2 FQNEAQ (reference sequence). The CDR3 spans 15 residues.

This chain links TRBV7-6 with TRBJ1-1, with TRBD1 matching over 10 bases. This CDR3 region has 15 residues. The germline CDR1 and CDR2 sequences are SGHVS and FNYEAQ. V was clipped by 1 base and J by 3 bases; unmatched bases: 2. CDR3 in DNA: TGTGCCAGCAGCTTAGGTGGGACAGGGGACACTGAAGCTTTCTTT. Translating gives CASSLGGTGDTEAFF. Using reference TRBV7-6 and TRBJ1-1 for the parts outside the CDR3, the full variable domain is GAGVSQSPRYKVTKRGQDVALRCDPISGHVSLYWYRQALGQGPEFLTYFNYEAQQDKSGLPNDRFSAERPEGSISTLTIQRTEQRDSAMYRCASSLGGTGDTEAFFGQGTRLTVV.

The chain couples TRBV25-1 to TRBJ2-3; D is possibly TRBD1 or TRBD2 (5 bases each). Trimming removed 1 base at V and 4 bases at J, with 18 bases between. This CDR3 region has 17 residues. Per the germline V gene, CDR1 is MGHDK and CDR2 is SYGVNS. Here the CDR3 DNA reads TGTGCCAGCAGTGAATTCGGGGCAGGCACTCCCGCAGATACGCAGTATTTT. Protein: CASSEFGAGTPADTQYF.

This clone has only one observation. This CDR3 is CASSLSKTGTLNTEAFF. In nucleotides, the CDR3 is TGTGCCAGCAGTCTATCGAAGACAGGGACTCTGAACACTGAAGCTTTCTTT. The chain couples TRBV6-6 to TRBJ1-1, with 7 bases identical to TRBD1. The CDR3 totals 17 residues. The germline V gene encodes CDR1 MNHNY and CDR2 SVGAGI (reference sequence). V lost 5 bases, J lost 0 bases, and 12 bases stayed unmatched.